This TCR beta chain was sequenced for a study of T cell repertoires in cytomegalovirus infection. About the study: A matching HLA type, together with CMV infection, was signaled by public TCR beta signatures.

From the reads, TCRdb called clonotypes with MiXCR, one entry per CDR3 protein. There are approximately 70,000 distinct CDR3 sequences in the sample; roughly 20% occur only once, and over 70% lies in the top ten. General study findings and limits: The cumulative frequency of public TCR beta families distinguished individuals who carried CMV together with the relevant HLA. CMV-specific HLA-C-restricted TCR beta clonotypes dominated the ex vivo response.

This clonotype was counted at least ten times. Its antigen is undetermined. Trimming took 3 bases from V and 1 from J, leaving 22 bases between them. In germline, CDR1 is SGHTA, CDR2 FQGNSA. There are 19 residues in the CDR3. This clonotype was sampled from a human donor in good health (CMV status not recorded). Some clones in this sample may be carry-over from other donors' samples. The sequenced sample was PBMCs, sequenced either directly or after in vitro stimulation (not recorded which). The rearrangement uses TRBV7-2 and TRBJ1-5, with unresolved D. CDR3 protein: CASSFLLPGTTRSNQPQHF. The CDR3 nucleotides are TGTGCCAGCAGCTTTCTATTACCCGGAACCACAAGAAGCAATCAGCCCCAGCATTTT. The variable domain in full, completed from reference TRBV7-2 and TRBJ1-5, reads GAGVSQSPSNKVTEKGKDVELRCDPISGHTALYWYRQSLGQGLEFLIYFQGNSAPDKSGLPSDRFSAERTGGSVSTLTIQRTQQEDSAVYLCASSFLLPGTTRSNQPQHFGDGTRLSIL.